This T cell receptor (beta chain) was found in a study of blood T cell repertoires in COVID-19. Study summary: In each case, the material was cDNA or gDNA derived from T cells, B-cell-depleted T cells, or PBMCs.

The table came from immunoSEQ multiplex PCR; TCRdb's copy has only in-frame clones and leaves some out. The sample records roughly 110,000 clones, over 80% being singletons. Germline CDR1 and CDR2: LNHDA and SQIVND (reference sequence). Deletions cut 0 bases from V and 2 bases from J, with 14 bases between. The CDR3 runs 17 residues. The TCR was taken from a woman between 50 and 59 years old with acute or convalescent COVID-19. V is TRBV19 and J is TRBJ1-5; a weak D match, TRBD1 (5 bases). The material sequenced was peripheral blood. CDR3 region: CASSIDVWRGGNQPQHF. CDR3 DNA sequence: TGTGCCAGTAGTATAGATGTGTGGCGGGGGGGCAATCAGCCCCAGCATTTT. Variable domain in full (rest from reference TRBV19 and TRBJ1-5): DGGITQSPKYLFRKEGQNVTLSCEQNLNHDAMYWYRQDPGQGLRLIYYSQIVNDFQKGDIAEGYSVSREKKESFPLTVTSAQKNPTAFYLCASSIDVWRGGNQPQHFGDGTRLSIL.